At least ten counts were recorded for the clone carrying this TCR beta chain. This specimen belongs to a study of T-cell reconstitution after alpha-beta-depleted transplantation in children. The CDR3 length is 15 residues. V lost 4 bases to trimming and J lost 4 bases, with 17 bases between them. A TCRbeta library incorporating unique molecular identifiers was prepared. TCRdb reprocessed the PCR reads via MiXCR and lists one record per CDR3 protein. The table lists fewer than 120,000 distinct CDR3 sequences, around a tenth of them singletons, with over 8% in the top ten. The clonotype comes from a human donor who donated a stem cell graft to a child with acute lymphoblastic leukemia. Source: PBMCs from the stem cell graft donor, taken from the stem cell graft. The rearrangement links TRBV12-3 or TRBV12-4 to TRBJ2-7; TRBD2 is a possible D gene (8 bases). The chain's CDR3 is CASSWPGGTAYEQYF. The CDR3 bases are TGTGCCAGCAGTTGGCCGGGGGGGACAGCATACGAGCAGTACTTC.